This T cell receptor beta chain was identified during a study of blood T cell repertoires in COVID-19. Turning to the study itself: Acute and convalescent COVID-19 specimens originated in the United States, Italy and Spain. Nucleic acid was either cDNA or gDNA, and it came from T cells, B-cell-depleted T cells, or PBMCs.

This clone was counted a single time. In the original workflow: Nucleated cell counts were estimated from reference gene primer amplification. This table comes from immunoSEQ multiplex PCR, and its TCRdb copy is limited to in-frame clones, with some not included. That table supplies the V and J calls and clone size; D and trimming were determined from the DNA. The table has about 190,000 clones, around 87% seen once. CDR3 size: 18 residues. Source material: peripheral blood. V usage is TRBV7-5 and J usage is TRBJ1-4; the table calls TRBD1, which could not be checked here. TRBV7-5 is deemed a pseudogene. The receptor's source is a man between 50 and 59 years old with acute or convalescent COVID-19. The chain's CDR3 is CVRSRSRGPSTHNEKLFF. The CDR3 region has the DNA TGTGTCAGAAGCCGCTCCAGGGGCCCCAGTACTCACAATGAAAAACTGTTTTTT.